This passage covers 26 T cell receptor beta chains from one sample sequenced in a study of blood T cell repertoires in COVID-19. Profiling relied on immunoSEQ multiplex PCR, and the TCRdb table lists in-frame clones only, not all of them. The profile shows approximately 89,000 clones, roughly four fifths of them singletons. Source material: peripheral blood. Receptors originate from a human donor in a cohort sampled during active COVID-19.

In this sample, this clone turned up a few times. V usage is TRBV6-5 and J usage is TRBJ2-5; 9 bases line up with TRBD2. The CDR3 length is 16 residues. Unmatched junction bases numbered 5, after V lost 1 base and J lost 2 bases. The germline V gene has CDR1 MNHEY and CDR2 SVGAGI. The CDR3 DNA sequence: TGTGCCAGCAGTTACTTCGGGCGGGGGGGACAAGAGACCCAGTACTTC. Amino acids: CASSYFGRGGQETQYF.

The CDR3 region is CASSFTGETEAFF. The DNA for the CDR3 is TGTGCCAGCAGCTTCACAGGGGAAACTGAAGCTTTCTTT. The J gene is TRBJ1-1, the V gene TRBV5-5, with TRBD1 matching over 7 bases. V shed 2 bases and J 5 bases; nucleotides not matched to a gene: 3. Germline V gives CDR1 SGHKS, CDR2 YYEKEE (reference sequence). The CDR3 is 13 amino acids.

The V call is TRBV30, the J call TRBJ2-6, with 9 bases that match TRBD1. The V and J ends lost 4 bases and 4 bases, in that order; junction bases with no gene match: 11. The CDR3 runs to 17 residues. In germline, CDR1 is GTSNPN, CDR2 SVGIG (reference sequence). The CDR3 loop reads CAWTRDRARTGANVLTF. The CDR3 nucleotides read TGTGCCTGGACCCGGGACAGGGCCCGAACCGGGGCCAACGTCCTGACTTTC. The whole variable domain, remainder taken from reference TRBV30 and TRBJ2-6, is SQTIHQWPATLVQPVGSPLSLECTVEGTSNPNLYWYRQAAGRGLQLLFYSVGIGQISSEVPQNLSASRPQDRQFILSSKKLLLSDSGFYLCAWTRDRARTGANVLTFGAGSRLTVL.

The J gene is TRBJ2-1, the V gene TRBV4-2, with TRBD1 matching 7 bases. The CDR3 is 15 amino acids. Germline values: CDR1 LGHNA, CDR2 YNFKEQ. After removal of 2 bases from V and 7 bases from J, the junction contained 8 bases not matched to a gene. The CDR3: CASSQPRDSLNEQFF. CDR3 bases: TGTGCCAGCAGCCAACCCCGGGACAGCCTAAATGAGCAGTTCTTC.

V gene TRBV5-1 combines with J gene TRBJ1-1; D gene ambiguous. V dropped 0 bases and J dropped 10 bases, with 13 bases sitting between them. CDR1 is SGHRS, CDR2 YFSETQ, per germline. The CDR3 has 13 residues. This chain's CDR3 is CASSLETRGLAFF. DNA of the CDR3: TGCGCCAGCAGCTTGGAGACTCGAGGGCTAGCTTTCTTT. The whole variable domain, remainder taken from reference TRBV5-1 and TRBJ1-1, is KAGVTQTPRYLIKTRGQQVTLSCSPISGHRSVSWYQQTPGQGLQFLFEYFSETQRNKGNFPGRFSGRQFSNSRSEMNVSTLELGDSALYLCASSLETRGLAFFGQGTRLTVV.

This clone was counted between two and nine times. The V gene is TRBV29-1, the J gene TRBJ2-3; D may be TRBD2 (5 bases). V was pared by 6 bases and J by 4 bases, with 14 bases between. This CDR3 is 13 amino acids long. Per germline, CDR1 SQVTM and CDR2 ANQGSEA. CDR3 sequence (DNA): TGCAGCGTGTCCAGAGGGCTCGCAGATACGCAGTATTTT. Its protein product is CSVSRGLADTQYF.

The rearrangement links TRBV5-8 to TRBJ1-1; 8 positions agree with TRBD1. There are 17 residues in the CDR3. In germline, CDR1 is SGHTS, CDR2 YDEGEE. With V trimmed by 4 bases and J by 3 bases, 14 bases remained unmatched. The DNA for the CDR3 is TGTGCCAGCAGCAGACTGCGGACAGGGTGGGGGTACACTGAAGCTTTCTTT. Protein product: CASSRLRTGWGYTEAFF.

This chain connects TRBV6-5 to TRBJ2-2, with 11 bases aligning to TRBD2. The V segment lost 5 bases and the J segment 7 bases; nucleotides outside the gene matches: 6. Germline loops: CDR1 MNHEY, CDR2 SVGAGI. The CDR3 has 15 residues. The CDR3 here is CASSIAGGPIGELFF. The CDR3 nucleotides are TGTGCCAGCAGTATAGCGGGGGGGCCGATCGGGGAGCTGTTTTTT.

V is TRBV5-1 and J is TRBJ2-5; D might be TRBD2 (5 bases). Trimming took 4 bases from V and 5 from J, leaving 15 bases between them. This CDR3 has 14 amino acids. The germline CDR1 and CDR2 sequences are SGHRS and YFSETQ. CDR3 DNA sequence: TGCGCCAGCAGCCCTCCGGGATCCTTCGAGACCCAGTACTTC. The encoded protein is CASSPPGSFETQYF.

The V gene is TRBV28, the J gene TRBJ2-7; D uncertain. V was pared by 3 bases and J by 4 bases, with 4 bases between. The CDR3 runs to 11 residues. In germline, CDR1 is MDHEN, CDR2 SYDVKM. The CDR3 region is CASSFLYEQYF. The CDR3 DNA is TGTGCCAGCAGTTTCCTTTACGAGCAGTACTTC.

The V and J genes are TRBV5-5 and TRBJ1-5; weak D call: TRBD1 (6 bases). Trimming cost V 1 base and J 5 bases, with 10 bases left between them. CDR3 length: 14 amino acids. Germline V lookup: CDR1 SGHKS, CDR2 YYEKEE (reference sequence). Here the CDR3 DNA reads TGTGCCAGCAGCTTGATAGGGGGGGATCAGCCCCAGCATTTT. Translated: CASSLIGGDQPQHF.

The chain employs TRBV7-9 and TRBJ2-7; 10 bases are a match to TRBD1. V lost 5 bases and J lost 5; bases outside the gene matches: 12. This CDR3 spans 16 amino acids. Per the germline V gene, CDR1 is SEHNR and CDR2 is FQNEAQ (reference sequence). CDR3 region: CASSPKTGGYSHEQYF. For the CDR3, the DNA is TGTGCCAGCAGCCCAAAGACAGGGGGCTACTCGCACGAGCAGTACTTC.

This clone was detected only once. The rearrangement joins TRBV9 to TRBJ2-7; D is perhaps TRBD1 (5 bases). The CDR3 covers 14 residues. Germline CDR1 SGDLS, CDR2 YYNGEE. Deletions cut 0 bases from V and 7 bases from J, with 14 bases between. The CDR3 loop reads CASSVEIAQGEQYF. DNA for the CDR3: TGTGCCAGCAGCGTAGAGATCGCCCAGGGAGAGCAGTACTTC.

The chain links TRBV5-1 to TRBJ1-4, with TRBD1 as a possible D gene (5 bases). The CDR3 has 14 amino acids. V was trimmed by 0 bases and J by 8 bases, leaving 11 bases between them. Germline lookup yields CDR1 SGHRS and CDR2 YFSETQ. The CDR3 protein is CASSLALSGEKLFF. CDR3 DNA: TGCGCCAGCAGCTTGGCCCTATCAGGGGAAAAACTGTTTTTT.

The J gene is TRBJ2-5, the V gene TRBV6-2 or TRBV6-3; 11 bases map to TRBD2. The trim removed 6 bases at V and 5 bases at J, leaving 8 bases unmatched. The CDR3 is 15 residues long. The germline gives CDR1 MNHEY, CDR2 SVGEGT. This chain's CDR3 is CASSRMTSGVETQYF. CDR3 nucleotides: TGTGCCAGCAGCCGCATGACTAGCGGGGTGGAGACCCAGTACTTC.

The V gene is TRBV5-1, the J gene TRBJ2-3, with 10 bases aligning to TRBD2. This CDR3 is 16 amino acids long. Germline values: CDR1 SGHRS, CDR2 YFSETQ. V dropped 2 bases and J dropped 5; count of bases not matched to a gene: 8. The CDR3 here is CASSLISGGAVDTQYF. The CDR3 DNA is TGCGCCAGCAGCTTAATCAGCGGGGGGGCCGTAGATACGCAGTATTTT. Filled out from reference TRBV5-1 and TRBJ2-3, the complete variable domain reads KAGVTQTPRYLIKTRGQQVTLSCSPISGHRSVSWYQQTPGQGLQFLFEYFSETQRNKGNFPGRFSGRQFSNSRSEMNVSTLELGDSALYLCASSLISGGAVDTQYFGPGTRLTVL.

The chain carries TRBV6-6 and TRBJ1-5; D remains unclear. CDR1 MNHNY and CDR2 SVGAGI come from the germline V gene (reference sequence). The CDR3 contains 13 residues. The V end was cut by 2 bases, the J end by 5 bases, with 7 bases between. The CDR3 DNA reads TGTGCCAGCAGTTACAGGGAGGATCAGCCCCAGCATTTT. Its protein product is CASSYREDQPQHF.

The chain links TRBV18 to TRBJ2-5; D not resolved. The V and J ends lost 2 bases and 2 bases respectively, with 6 bases between them. The CDR3 is made up of 13 amino acids. Germline lookup yields CDR1 KGHSH and CDR2 LQKENI. CDR3 sequence: CASSPSGQETQYF. In DNA form, the CDR3 reads TGTGCCAGCTCACCATCAGGACAAGAGACCCAGTACTTC. Looking up the rest from reference TRBV18 and TRBJ2-5 gives the full variable domain: NAGVMQNPRHLVRRRGQEARLRCSPMKGHSHVYWYRQLPEEGLKFMVYLQKENIIDESGMPKERFSAEFPKEGPSILRIQQVVRGDSAAYFCASSPSGQETQYFGPGTRLLVL.

The chain employs TRBV5-1 and TRBJ2-3, with D maybe TRBD1 (6 bases). The CDR3 length is 14 residues. Between the trimmed V and J ends, which lost 6 bases and 3 bases, there was a span of 14 bases. CDR1 and CDR2 from the germline V gene are SGHRS and YFSETQ. The CDR3 DNA follows: TGCGCCAGCAACACACAGGGTGGAACAGATACGCAGTATTTT. Protein: CASNTQGGTDTQYF.

There are a few counts of this clone. The CDR3 reads CASSKDNNTDTQYF. For the CDR3, the DNA is TGTGCCAGCAGCAAAGATAACAACACAGATACGCAGTATTTT. This chain connects TRBV21-1 to TRBJ2-3; the DNA was not compared with TRBD1, the D call given in the table. TRBV21-1 is a recognized pseudogene. The CDR3 extends over 14 amino acids.

The CDR3 DNA is TGTGCCAGCAGCCCTGGGACAGGGGGTTCTGCGGCCCAGCATTTT. Protein: CASSPGTGGSAAQHF. The rearrangement links TRBV5-5 to TRBJ1-5; TRBD1 agrees at 11 bases. Per the germline V gene, CDR1 is SGHKS and CDR2 is YYEKEE (reference sequence). The CDR3 length is 15 residues. With V trimmed by 4 bases and J by 11 bases, 11 bases remained unmatched.

This clone was seen only once. This chain links TRBV7-9 with TRBJ1-1; 7 bases agree with TRBD1. CDR3 length: 14 residues. The V gene's germline CDR1 is SEHNR and CDR2 FQNEAQ (reference sequence). The V and J ends lost 5 bases and 3 bases, in that order; junction bases with no gene match: 6. The CDR3 sequence: CASSKFQGDTEAFF. The CDR3 DNA is TGTGCCAGCAGCAAATTCCAGGGGGACACTGAAGCTTTCTTT.

This clone was counted between two and nine times. The V and J genes are TRBV5-6 and TRBJ1-5; D gene uncertain. Germline-derived CDR1 and CDR2 are SGHDT and YYEEEE. This CDR3 is 15 amino acids long. Trimming took 0 bases from V and 4 from J, leaving 11 bases between them. The CDR3: CASSLAGRINQPQHF. In DNA form, the CDR3 reads TGTGCCAGCAGCTTGGCAGGAAGGATAAATCAGCCCCAGCATTTT. Full variable domain (missing parts from reference TRBV5-6 and TRBJ1-5): DAGVTQSPTHLIKTRGQQVTLRCSPKSGHDTVSWYQQALGQGPQFIFQYYEEEERQRGNFPDRFSGHQFPNYSSELNVNALLLGDSALYLCASSLAGRINQPQHFGDGTRLSIL.

Remarks on this clone: One junction end does not reproduce the germline sequence, and a read error may be involved. This chain joins TRBV24-1 and TRBJ2-5, with 7 bases aligning to TRBD1. CDR1 is KGHDR, CDR2 SFDVKD, per germline. CDR3 length: 13 amino acids. CDR3 in DNA: TGTGTCACCAGTGAGGGGACAGAAGAGACCCAGTACTTC. Its translation is CVTSEGTEETQYF.

The genes are TRBV25-1 and TRBJ1-6, with D uncertain. Trimming removed 0 bases from V and 0 bases from J, with 6 bases in between. CDR3 size: 16 residues. The V gene's germline CDR1 is MGHDK and CDR2 SYGVNS. The CDR3, as DNA: TGTGCCAGCAGTGAATACTGGAGCTCCTATAATTCACCCCTCCACTTT. Protein product: CASSEYWSSYNSPLHF.

V usage is TRBV5-6 and J usage is TRBJ1-1; TRBD1 might be the D (6 bases). CDR1 is SGHDT and CDR2 is YYEEEE in the germline V gene. Trimming took off 2 bases at V and 3 bases at J, with 11 bases between the two ends. CDR3 length: 14 residues. CDR3 DNA: TGTGCCAGCAGCTTAGGACAGCCCTACACTGAAGCTTTCTTT. Residues: CASSLGQPYTEAFF.